The clone carrying this TCR beta chain was counted ten times or more. Antigen: not known. Germline lookup yields CDR1 SGHTS and CDR2 YDEGEE. The CDR3 has 16 residues. After removal of 3 bases from V and 1 base from J, the junction contained 7 bases not matched to a gene. This entry is derived from a study of T-cell reconstitution after alpha-beta-depleted transplantation in children. TCRbeta library preparation incorporated unique molecular identifiers. TCRdb reprocessed the PCR reads via MiXCR and lists one record per CDR3 protein. In the table there are about 170,000 distinct CDR3 sequences, 8.5% to 14% of which are singletons. Study-level results: At around two months after transplant, the alpha-beta T cells were reportedly derived from several hundred expanded clones that came from non-depleted graft cells. Diversity of TCRbeta at day 60 was high in some patients, arising from surviving recipient T cells and thymic progenitors. At the one-year point after transplant, T-cell counts and TCRbeta diversity were found to come mostly from T cells that had been newly produced.

Sequencing was performed on PBMCs, taken before TCRalphabeta/CD19-depleted stem cell transplant. This chain links TRBV5-8 with TRBJ2-5; 9 nucleotides line up with TRBD1. The TCR originated in a boy under 10 years old with acute myeloid leukemia, due to receive a stem cell transplant. CDR3 coding DNA: TGTGCCAGCAGCTACTCCGGGACAGGGATCCAAGAGACCCAGTACTTC. Amino acid sequence: CASSYSGTGIQETQYF.